The rows below give T cell receptor beta chains drawn from one sample of a study of T cell responses to AZD1222 COVID-19 vaccine. Libraries were prepared by immunoSEQ multiplex PCR; TCRdb keeps only in-frame clonotypes and omits some of them. The sample has roughly 170,000 clones; 88% are singletons. This sample comprised peripheral blood, obtained on day 0 of AZD1222 vaccination. The receptors come from an adult in good health. CDR3s include the opening cysteine and the closing phenylalanine or tryptophan. The order of the fields is clone size, J gene, V gene, D gene, CDR3 DNA, CDR3 protein. The D gene is left open where the match is weak. Expanded clones get a size class; other rows say once, few or many, or leave the size out.

>NA|TRBJ1-1|TRBV10-3|NA
TGTGCCACCAGTGGACAGATGAACACTGAAGCTTTCTTT
CATSGQMNTEAFF
>once|TRBJ2-7|TRBV29-1|TRBD1
TGCAGCGCTAACGGGGGGACAGGGAGCTCCTACGAGCAGTACTTC
CSANGGTGSSYEQYF
>NA|TRBJ1-5|TRBV24-1|TRBD1
TGTGCCACCGGACCGGGACAGGGGTCTCAGCCCCAGCATTTT
CATGPGQGSQPQHF
>NA|TRBJ2-3|TRBV5-5|NA
TGTGCCAGCAGCTTGGATCCAGGAATTAGCACAGATACGCAGTATTTT
CASSLDPGISTDTQYF
>NA|TRBJ2-7|TRBV20-1|NA
TGCAGTGCTAGAGAGGCGTACGAGCAGTACTTC
CSAREAYEQYF
>NA|TRBJ2-3|TRBV4-3|NA
TGCGCCAGCAGCCAAGGACTCATTACAGATACGCAGTATTTT
CASSQGLITDTQYF
>NA|TRBJ2-7|TRBV3-1/TRBV3-2|NA
TGTGCCAGCAGCCAAGTTGTCGGCGAGCAGTACTTC
CASSQVVGEQYF
>NA|TRBJ2-2|TRBV18|NA
TGTGCCAGCTCAGCGGACCCGAACACCGGGGAGCTGTTTTTT
CASSADPNTGELFF
>few|TRBJ2-1|TRBV5-3|TRBD2
TGTGCCCATACTCGGGGTCTAGCGGGAGATAACGAGCAGTTCTTC
CAHTRGLAGDNEQFF
>NA|TRBJ2-5|TRBV9|TRBD2
TGTGCCAGCAGCGTAGGCCTAGCGGGGGTGGAGACCCAGTACTTC
CASSVGLAGVETQYF
>NA|TRBJ2-5|TRBV6-5|TRBD1
TGTGCCACCGATGACCGGGACAGCCAAGAGACCCAGTACTTC
CATDDRDSQETQYF
>NA|TRBJ1-1|TRBV19|NA
TGTGCCAGTAGTATGGGGGCGAACACTGAAGCTTTCTTT
CASSMGANTEAFF
>NA|TRBJ2-7|TRBV5-6|TRBD2
TGTGCCAGCAGCTTAGGAGCGGGGACCTACGAGCAGTACTTC
CASSLGAGTYEQYF
>NA|TRBJ2-4|TRBV2|TRBD1
TGTGCCAGCAGGCGTGGGACAGGGGACGACATTCAGTACTTC
CASRRGTGDDIQYF
>NA|TRBJ2-3|TRBV19|TRBD2
TGTGCCAGTAGTATTGTCTCTCTAAGCGGGGGGCCTAGAGATACGCAGTATTTT
CASSIVSLSGGPRDTQYF
>NA|TRBJ1-1|TRBV19|NA
TGTGCCAGTAGTAATCTGGCGAACACTGAAGCTTTCTTT
CASSNLANTEAFF
>NA|TRBJ2-6|TRBV28|NA
TGTGCCAGCAGTTTAGGGACCACTTCCAACGTCCTGACTTTC
CASSLGTTSNVLTF
>NA|TRBJ2-5|TRBV29-1|NA
TGCAGCGCACGAAGAGTTCCAGAGACCCAGTACTTC
CSARRVPETQYF
>NA|TRBJ2-1|TRBV6-5|NA
TGTGCCAGCAGTTACTCGGGGGGTAGGGTGTTCTTC
CASSYSGGRVFF
>NA|TRBJ1-6|TRBV5-6|NA
TGTGCCAGCAGCTTGATTCGGGCAGGCGTGTCACCCCTCCACTTT
CASSLIRAGVSPLHF
>NA|TRBJ2-7|TRBV6-5|TRBD1
TGTGCCAGCAGTCCGACAGGGCACGAGCAGTACTTC
CASSPTGHEQYF
>NA|TRBJ2-3|TRBV19|NA
TGTGCCAGTAGCGGAGGTCAGGGGAGGTCAGATACGCAGTATTTT
CASSGGQGRSDTQYF
>NA|TRBJ2-5|TRBV7-9|TRBD2
TGTGCCAGCAGCACGACTAGCGAAGAGACCCAGTACTTC
CASSTTSEETQYF
>NA|TRBJ2-1|TRBV15|TRBD1
TGTGCCACCAGCTCCTCGAGGGGACAGGTTTACAATGAGCAGTTCTTC
CATSSSRGQVYNEQFF
>NA|TRBJ1-4|TRBV7-9|TRBD1
TGTGCCAGCAGCTTACGGCAGGGACAGGAAAAACTGTTTTTT
CASSLRQGQEKLFF
>NA|TRBJ1-5|TRBV25-1|NA
TGTGCCAGCAGTGGATATAAACCGGGACACTTACGGGATCAGCCCCAGCATTTT
CASSGYKPGHLRDQPQHF
>NA|TRBJ1-1|TRBV10-2|NA
TGCGCCAGCAGTGACCTAAGGGGACAGAACACTGAAGCTTTCTTT
CASSDLRGQNTEAFF
>NA|TRBJ2-7|TRBV7-9|NA
TGTGCCAGCAGCTTGATGGAGGGGGCAAAGTCCTACGAGCAGTACTTC
CASSLMEGAKSYEQYF
>NA|TRBJ1-4|TRBV28|TRBD1
TGTGCCAGCAGTTCTTTGGACAGGAATGAAAAACTGTTTTTT
CASSSLDRNEKLFF
>NA|TRBJ1-5|TRBV5-1|NA
TGCGCCAGCAGAGGCGACTTCCTTCAGCCCCAGCATTTT
CASRGDFLQPQHF
>NA|TRBJ2-1|TRBV10-1|TRBD2
TGCGCCAGCTCCGGGGGGGGTGGGCAGTTCTTC
CASSGGGGQFF
>NA|TRBJ1-1|TRBV5-1|TRBD1
TGCGCCAGCAGCCCGGCAGGGGGTAGGGACACTGAAGCTTTCTTT
CASSPAGGRDTEAFF
>NA|TRBJ2-7|TRBV27|NA
TGTGCCAGCAGACCCTTTTTAGTGGGAACGGCCTACGAGCAGTACTTC
CASRPFLVGTAYEQYF
>once|TRBJ1-4|TRBV7-9|NA
TGTGCCAGCAGCCCGAAGGACAGCCTTCTGGGTAATGAAAAACTGTTTTTT
CASSPKDSLLGNEKLFF
>NA|TRBJ2-5|TRBV29-1|NA
TGCAGCGAAACCCGCGGGGGCCGGGAGACCCAGTACTTC
CSETRGGRETQYF
>NA|TRBJ1-4|TRBV27|NA
TGTGCCAGCAGTCCCCGACGGTTCCTTGCAACTAATGAAAAACTGTTTTTT
CASSPRRFLATNEKLFF
>NA|TRBJ1-2|TRBV7-2|TRBD1
TGTGCCAGCAGCTTAGGGGGACAGGGACCTTATGGCTACACCTTC
CASSLGGQGPYGYTF
>NA|TRBJ2-5|TRBV7-6|NA
TGTGCCAGCAGCTTAGAAATCGGAGGCCGTGGGGGTGAGACCCAGTACTTC
CASSLEIGGRGGETQYF
>NA|TRBJ2-2|TRBV7-3|TRBD2
TGTGCCAGCAGCTTAACTCGAGGACTAGCCTACACCGGGGAGCTGTTTTTT
CASSLTRGLAYTGELFF
>many|TRBJ1-5|TRBV19|NA
TGTGCCAGTAGTCCCCGGGACGGTCACAATCAGCCCCAGCATTTT
CASSPRDGHNQPQHF
>NA|TRBJ2-5|TRBV7-2|TRBD2
TGTGCCAGCAGCTCCAAATCACTAGCGGGGGGGCTTGAGACCCAGTACTTC
CASSSKSLAGGLETQYF
>NA|TRBJ1-2|TRBV2|NA
TGTGCCAGCAGAGACGACAGGACCTCCTATGGCTACACCTTC
CASRDDRTSYGYTF
>NA|TRBJ2-2|TRBV10-2|NA
TGCGCCAGCAGTACGGGAGACACCGGGGAGCTGTTTTTT
CASSTGDTGELFF
>NA|TRBJ2-7|TRBV7-8|TRBD2
TGTGCCAGCAGCCGCAGACTAGCGGGAGGGCCGGGGACCTACGAGCAGTACTTC
CASSRRLAGGPGTYEQYF
>NA|TRBJ2-7|TRBV19|NA
TGTGCCAGTACAAAGGGGCCGGGATCGGAGCAGTACTTC
CASTKGPGSEQYF
>NA|TRBJ2-7|TRBV14|NA
TGTGCCAGCAGCCAAGAATTGGCCGAGCAGTACTTC
CASSQELAEQYF
>NA|TRBJ1-2|TRBV5-1|NA
TGCGCCAGCAGCCGAGGGGACGGAAACTATGGCTACACCTTC
CASSRGDGNYGYTF
>NA|TRBJ2-3|TRBV18|TRBD2
TGTGCCAGCTCACCAGCGGGAGGGCCTTCAGATACGCAGTATTTT
CASSPAGGPSDTQYF
>NA|TRBJ1-1|TRBV6-5|NA
TGTGCCAGCAGAAAAGACAGGAACACTGAAGCTTTCTTT
CASRKDRNTEAFF
>NA|TRBJ1-2|TRBV19|TRBD1
TGTGCCAGTAGTATAGGACCAGGGGGCGGCGATGGCTACACCTTC
CASSIGPGGGDGYTF
>NA|TRBJ1-1|TRBV7-9|NA
TGTGCCAGCAGCACGACTGTGAACACTGAAGCTTTCTTT
CASSTTVNTEAFF
>NA|TRBJ1-5|TRBV6-2/TRBV6-3|NA
TGTGCCAGCAGTTACTCGATGGCCGGTTTACTTTTTGAGGGTCCCCAGCATTTT
CASSYSMAGLLFEGPQHF
>NA|TRBJ1-1|TRBV5-1|NA
TGCGCCAGCAGCTTGGAAGGGGGAATGAACACTGAAGCTTTCTTT
CASSLEGGMNTEAFF
>NA|TRBJ2-3|TRBV28|TRBD2
TGTGCCAGCAGTCCCCGGACTAGCGGGAGGGTGCGTGGCACAGATACGCAGTATTTT
CASSPRTSGRVRGTDTQYF
>NA|TRBJ2-1|TRBV11-1|NA
TGTGCCAGCAGCTTTGGCGCTGGCTCCTACAATGAGCAGTTCTTC
CASSFGAGSYNEQFF
>few|TRBJ2-2|TRBV10-1|TRBD2
TGCGCCAGCAGTGGGACTAGCGGGGTTTTCGGGGAGCTGTTTTTT
CASSGTSGVFGELFF
>NA|TRBJ2-7|TRBV25-1|TRBD1
TGTGCCAGCAGTGCCCGGGACAGGGTTTACGAGCAGTACTTC
CASSARDRVYEQYF
>NA|TRBJ2-3|TRBV10-3|TRBD2
TGTGCCATCAGTGCCACTATTGGACGAGCGGGAGCAGATACGCAGTATTTT
CAISATIGRAGADTQYF
>NA|TRBJ2-3|TRBV7-3|NA
TGTGCCAGCAGCTTCTTAGATGCACAGGCTACGCAGTATTTT
CASSFLDAQATQYF